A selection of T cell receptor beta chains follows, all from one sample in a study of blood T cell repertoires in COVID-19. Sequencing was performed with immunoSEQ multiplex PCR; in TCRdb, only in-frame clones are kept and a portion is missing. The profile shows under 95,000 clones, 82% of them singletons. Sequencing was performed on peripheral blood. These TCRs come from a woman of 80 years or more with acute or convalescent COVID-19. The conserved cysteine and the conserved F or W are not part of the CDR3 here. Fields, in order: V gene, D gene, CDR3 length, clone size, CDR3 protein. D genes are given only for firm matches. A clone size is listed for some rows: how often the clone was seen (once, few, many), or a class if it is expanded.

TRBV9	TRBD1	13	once	ASSVGQGSGNTIY
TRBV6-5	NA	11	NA	ASSETNRAEAF
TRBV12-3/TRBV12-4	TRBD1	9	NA	ASGGLVTQY
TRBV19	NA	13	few	ASSARQKTNEKLF
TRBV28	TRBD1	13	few	ASSSGQGWVEKLF
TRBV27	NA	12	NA	ASSLLTGANVLT
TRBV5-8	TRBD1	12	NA	ASSLGQGAGELF
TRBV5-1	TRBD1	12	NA	ASSADRGAGELF
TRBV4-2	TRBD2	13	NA	ASSPPRVAGGEQF
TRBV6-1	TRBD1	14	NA	ASSGGQGAFRDTQY
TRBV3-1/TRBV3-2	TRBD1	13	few	ASSHAGQGTQPQH
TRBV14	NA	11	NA	ASSPRDTETQY
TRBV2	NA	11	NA	ASSATSQETQY
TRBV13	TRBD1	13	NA	ASSYRQGARETQY
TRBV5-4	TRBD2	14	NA	ASSPAIAGAGYEQY
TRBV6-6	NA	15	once	ASSPPNTGRGTDTQY
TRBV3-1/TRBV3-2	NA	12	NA	ASSLGGGVTEAF
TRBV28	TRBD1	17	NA	ASSSPGQGLRLSYNEQF
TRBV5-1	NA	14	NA	ASSLGASGGTDTQY
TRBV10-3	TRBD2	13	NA	AISFREGGRHEQF
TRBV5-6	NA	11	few	ASSSYRAGGYT
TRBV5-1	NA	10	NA	ASSLQGSEQY
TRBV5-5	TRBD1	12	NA	ASSGDRTNTEAF
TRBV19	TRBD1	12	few	ASRVTGFNEKLF
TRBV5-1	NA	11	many	ASSYGRDGELF
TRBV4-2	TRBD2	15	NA	ASSTGLAAYPYNEQF
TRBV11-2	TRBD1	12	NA	ASSTGQGLNGYT
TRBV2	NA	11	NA	ASTDGLQETQY
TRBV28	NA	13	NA	ASSLLGPGTGELF
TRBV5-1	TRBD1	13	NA	ASRRRTGPPYEQY
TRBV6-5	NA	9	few	ASRGGEKLF
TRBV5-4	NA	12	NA	ASSPHSISYEQY
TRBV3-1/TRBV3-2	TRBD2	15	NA	ASSLGTSGSGTGELF
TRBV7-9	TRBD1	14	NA	ASSPDRTGNTDTQY
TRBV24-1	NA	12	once	ATSDSLQVYEQY
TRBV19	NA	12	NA	ASSGQGFYQPQH
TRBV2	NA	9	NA	ASSGGETQY
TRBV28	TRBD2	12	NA	ASSLSRWGGTQY
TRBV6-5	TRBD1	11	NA	ASSRDRGETQY
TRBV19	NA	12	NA	ASIQGNWNTEAF